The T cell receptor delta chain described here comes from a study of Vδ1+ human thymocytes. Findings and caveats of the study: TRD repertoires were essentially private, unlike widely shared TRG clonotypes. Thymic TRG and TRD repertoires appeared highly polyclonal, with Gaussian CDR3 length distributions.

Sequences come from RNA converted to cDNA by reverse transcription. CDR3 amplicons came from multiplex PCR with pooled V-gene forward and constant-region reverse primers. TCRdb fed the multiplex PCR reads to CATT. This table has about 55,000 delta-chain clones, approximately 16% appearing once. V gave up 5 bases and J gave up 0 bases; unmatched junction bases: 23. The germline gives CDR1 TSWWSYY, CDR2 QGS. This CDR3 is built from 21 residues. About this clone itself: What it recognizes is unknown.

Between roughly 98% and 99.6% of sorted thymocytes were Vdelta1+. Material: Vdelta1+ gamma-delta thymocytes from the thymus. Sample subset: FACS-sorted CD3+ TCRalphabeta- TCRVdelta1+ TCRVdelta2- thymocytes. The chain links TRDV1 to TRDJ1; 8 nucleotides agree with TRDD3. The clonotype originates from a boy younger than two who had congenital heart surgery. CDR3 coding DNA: TGTGCTCTTGGGAAAAGGTGCGAGTGGCTGGGGGACTCCTTGTACACCGATAAACTCATCTTT. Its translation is CALGKRCEWLGDSLYTDKLIF.